These T cell receptor beta chains were read from a single sample in a study of lymphopenia after photon versus proton radiotherapy. The table came from immunoSEQ multiplex PCR; TCRdb's copy has only in-frame clones and leaves some out. The data contain 70,000 or so clones, under 95% of them singletons. The sequencing here drew on peripheral blood, taken from a patient treated with photon-based radiotherapy. The receptors derive from a middle-aged woman with cholangiocarcinoma. Each CDR3 is given with its conserved first and last residue. The order of the fields is J gene, clone size, D gene, V gene, CDR3 protein, CDR3 DNA. The D gene is left open where the match is weak. Clone sizes are given selectively: once, few, many, or a class where the clone is expanded.

J gene: TRBJ1-1; clone size: once; D gene: NA; V gene: TRBV6-5; CDR3 protein: CASRLSGSANTEAFF; CDR3 DNA: TGTGCCAGCAGATTATCGGGGTCGGCGAACACTGAAGCTTTCTTT
J gene: TRBJ2-7; clone size: once; D gene: TRBD1; V gene: TRBV5-1; CDR3 protein: CASSALWGQDEQYF; CDR3 DNA: TGCGCCAGCAGCGCGCTGTGGGGACAGGACGAGCAGTACTTC
J gene: TRBJ1-2; clone size: NA; D gene: TRBD1; V gene: TRBV25-1; CDR3 protein: CASSEPGTAYGYTF; CDR3 DNA: TGTGCCAGCAGTGAGCCAGGGACAGCCTATGGCTACACCTTC
J gene: TRBJ2-1; clone size: NA; D gene: NA; V gene: TRBV13; CDR3 protein: CASSSTKQSYNEQFF; CDR3 DNA: TGTGCCAGCAGCTCTACTAAACAGTCCTACAATGAGCAGTTCTTC
J gene: TRBJ2-1; clone size: NA; D gene: NA; V gene: TRBV27; CDR3 protein: CASSRVQNIRSEQFF; CDR3 DNA: TGTGCCAGCAGCCGGGTCCAGAATATTAGGAGTGAGCAGTTCTTC
J gene: TRBJ2-7; clone size: NA; D gene: TRBD1; V gene: TRBV4-2; CDR3 protein: CASSQAGPGQLNYEQYF; CDR3 DNA: TGTGCCAGCAGCCAAGCGGGACCGGGACAGCTGAACTACGAGCAGTACTTC
J gene: TRBJ1-4; clone size: NA; D gene: NA; V gene: TRBV2; CDR3 protein: CASSEAGDIGKLFF; CDR3 DNA: TGTGCCAGCAGTGAAGCCGGGGACATCGGAAAACTGTTTTTT
J gene: TRBJ1-2; clone size: NA; D gene: NA; V gene: TRBV4-2; CDR3 protein: CASSRIEGKDGYTF; CDR3 DNA: TGTGCCAGCAGCCGGATTGAGGGGAAGGATGGCTACACCTTC
J gene: TRBJ1-6; clone size: NA; D gene: NA; V gene: TRBV7-8; CDR3 protein: CASSPGDKSSPLHF; CDR3 DNA: TGTGCCAGCAGCCCGGGGGACAAATCCTCACCCCTCCACTTT
J gene: TRBJ1-1; clone size: NA; D gene: TRBD1; V gene: TRBV27; CDR3 protein: CASTKGGTYSPEAFF; CDR3 DNA: TGTGCCAGCACGAAAGGGGGCACCTACAGTCCTGAAGCTTTCTTT
J gene: TRBJ1-3; clone size: NA; D gene: TRBD1; V gene: TRBV5-5; CDR3 protein: CASSYGQGNTIYF; CDR3 DNA: TGTGCCAGCAGCTACGGACAGGGGAACACCATATATTTT
J gene: TRBJ2-3; clone size: NA; D gene: NA; V gene: TRBV7-7; CDR3 protein: CASSLGGAGTDTQYF; CDR3 DNA: TGTGCTAGCAGCTTAGGGGGGGCTGGTACAGATACGCAGTATTTT
J gene: TRBJ1-1; clone size: NA; D gene: NA; V gene: TRBV6-5; CDR3 protein: CASSRPGGARTEAFF; CDR3 DNA: TGTGCCAGCAGCCGGCCCGGGGGGGCGAGAACTGAAGCTTTCTTT
J gene: TRBJ1-3; clone size: NA; D gene: TRBD1; V gene: TRBV28; CDR3 protein: CASTPGQGAAGGNTIYF; CDR3 DNA: TGTGCCAGCACCCCCGGGCAGGGGGCTGCTGGTGGAAACACCATATATTTT
J gene: TRBJ1-1; clone size: few; D gene: NA; V gene: TRBV30; CDR3 protein: CAWSVQVFTIF; CDR3 DNA: TGTGCCTGGAGTGTACAGGTTTTTACGATCTTT
J gene: TRBJ2-5; clone size: NA; D gene: NA; V gene: TRBV7-2; CDR3 protein: CASSFSPQETQYF; CDR3 DNA: TGTGCCAGCAGCTTTAGCCCCCAAGAGACCCAGTACTTC
J gene: TRBJ1-2; clone size: NA; D gene: NA; V gene: TRBV4-1; CDR3 protein: CASSHPNRDMSHYGYTF; CDR3 DNA: TGCGCCAGCAGCCATCCCAACCGGGACATGAGCCACTATGGCTACACCTTC
J gene: TRBJ2-1; clone size: NA; D gene: TRBD2; V gene: TRBV7-2; CDR3 protein: CASSAQAGDGEQFF; CDR3 DNA: TGTGCCAGCAGCGCCCAAGCGGGAGATGGTGAGCAGTTCTTC
J gene: TRBJ1-6; clone size: NA; D gene: TRBD1; V gene: TRBV6-5; CDR3 protein: CASSYDGTGASPLHF; CDR3 DNA: TGTGCCAGCAGTTACGATGGGACAGGGGCTTCACCCCTCCACTTT
J gene: TRBJ1-5; clone size: few; D gene: NA; V gene: TRBV2; CDR3 protein: CASSDRGSGQPQHF; CDR3 DNA: TGTGCCAGCAGTGACAGGGGTTCAGGTCAGCCCCAGCATTTT
J gene: TRBJ2-7; clone size: NA; D gene: TRBD2; V gene: TRBV5-1; CDR3 protein: CASSSGLAGGPLSYEQYF; CDR3 DNA: TGCGCCAGCAGCTCGGGACTAGCGGGAGGGCCCCTCTCCTACGAGCAGTACTTC
J gene: TRBJ2-2; clone size: NA; D gene: TRBD1; V gene: TRBV2; CDR3 protein: CASSPTGGISGELFF; CDR3 DNA: TGTGCCAGCAGTCCTACAGGGGGCATTTCCGGGGAGCTGTTTTTT
J gene: TRBJ1-2; clone size: NA; D gene: NA; V gene: TRBV5-1; CDR3 protein: CASSLEGTPYGYTF; CDR3 DNA: TGCGCCAGCAGCTTGGAGGGGACGCCCTATGGCTACACCTTC
J gene: TRBJ2-2; clone size: NA; D gene: NA; V gene: TRBV19; CDR3 protein: CASSIGQGWGITGELFF; CDR3 DNA: TGTGCCAGTAGTATAGGGCAGGGATGGGGGATCACCGGGGAGCTGTTTTTT
J gene: TRBJ1-5; clone size: few; D gene: NA; V gene: TRBV30; CDR3 protein: CAWSPEGGRDSNQPQHF; CDR3 DNA: TGTGCCTGGAGCCCCGAGGGGGGCCGCGATAGCAATCAGCCCCAGCATTTT
J gene: TRBJ1-2; clone size: NA; D gene: NA; V gene: TRBV4-1; CDR3 protein: CASSHPPRGLNYGYTF; CDR3 DNA: TGCGCCAGCAGCCATCCCCCGAGGGGTCTTAACTATGGCTACACCTTC
J gene: TRBJ1-5; clone size: NA; D gene: NA; V gene: TRBV30; CDR3 protein: CAWSVSGRRNQPQHF; CDR3 DNA: TGTGCCTGGAGTGTATCAGGGCGTCGCAATCAGCCCCAGCATTTT
J gene: TRBJ2-1; clone size: NA; D gene: NA; V gene: TRBV25-1; CDR3 protein: CASSFRENEQFF; CDR3 DNA: TGTGCCAGCAGTTTTCGGGAAAATGAGCAGTTCTTC
J gene: TRBJ2-2; clone size: NA; D gene: TRBD1; V gene: TRBV11-2; CDR3 protein: CASSRDRRGGELFF; CDR3 DNA: TGTGCCAGCAGCCGGGACAGAAGGGGCGGGGAGCTGTTTTTT
J gene: TRBJ1-1; clone size: NA; D gene: NA; V gene: TRBV13; CDR3 protein: CASSLGIKNTEAFF; CDR3 DNA: TGTGCCAGCAGCTTGGGAATTAAGAACACTGAAGCTTTCTTT
J gene: TRBJ2-3; clone size: NA; D gene: NA; V gene: TRBV29-1; CDR3 protein: CSIRRSTDTQYF; CDR3 DNA: TGCAGCATACGAAGAAGCACAGATACGCAGTATTTT
J gene: TRBJ1-4; clone size: NA; D gene: NA; V gene: TRBV15; CDR3 protein: CATSRDVWAEGEKLFF; CDR3 DNA: TGTGCCACCAGCAGAGATGTATGGGCTGAGGGAGAAAAACTGTTTTTT
J gene: TRBJ2-1; clone size: NA; D gene: NA; V gene: TRBV6-5; CDR3 protein: CASSYSELNKEQFF; CDR3 DNA: TGTGCCAGCAGTTACTCGGAACTAAACAAAGAGCAGTTCTTC
J gene: TRBJ1-6; clone size: NA; D gene: NA; V gene: TRBV2; CDR3 protein: CASSEESSYNSPLHF; CDR3 DNA: TGTGCCAGCAGTGAAGAAAGCTCCTATAATTCACCCCTCCACTTT
J gene: TRBJ1-5; clone size: NA; D gene: NA; V gene: TRBV11-2; CDR3 protein: CASSADRREPQHF; CDR3 DNA: TGTGCCAGCAGCGCCGACAGGCGAGAGCCCCAGCATTTT
J gene: TRBJ2-1; clone size: few; D gene: TRBD2; V gene: TRBV7-9; CDR3 protein: CASSFVSGGDNEQFF; CDR3 DNA: TGTGCCAGCAGCTTCGTCAGCGGGGGGGACAATGAGCAGTTCTTC
J gene: TRBJ2-6; clone size: once; D gene: NA; V gene: TRBV27; CDR3 protein: CASSFWGSGANVLTF; CDR3 DNA: TGTGCCAGCAGTTTTTGGGGCTCTGGGGCCAACGTCCTGACTTTC
J gene: TRBJ2-3; clone size: few; D gene: TRBD2; V gene: TRBV7-2; CDR3 protein: CASRPPGSGRWTQYF; CDR3 DNA: TGTGCCAGCAGGCCCCCCGGTAGCGGGAGATGGACGCAGTATTTT
J gene: TRBJ1-1; clone size: NA; D gene: NA; V gene: TRBV6-1; CDR3 protein: CATVDGTLNTEAFF; CDR3 DNA: TGTGCCACCGTAGACGGGACTCTGAACACTGAAGCTTTCTTT
J gene: TRBJ2-7; clone size: once; D gene: NA; V gene: TRBV2; CDR3 protein: CASSVDRGYEQYF; CDR3 DNA: TGTGCCAGCAGTGTTGACAGAGGATACGAGCAGTACTTC
J gene: TRBJ1-1; clone size: NA; D gene: TRBD1; V gene: TRBV20-1; CDR3 protein: CSADRAEAFF; CDR3 DNA: TGCAGTGCCGACAGGGCTGAAGCTTTCTTT
J gene: TRBJ2-5; clone size: NA; D gene: TRBD2; V gene: TRBV28; CDR3 protein: CASVPRGGGETQYF; CDR3 DNA: TGTGCCAGCGTCCCTCGGGGGGGCGGAGAGACCCAGTACTTC
J gene: TRBJ1-1; clone size: NA; D gene: NA; V gene: TRBV11-3; CDR3 protein: CASSQSPVATEAFF; CDR3 DNA: TGTGCCAGCAGCCAAAGTCCCGTCGCCACTGAAGCTTTCTTT
J gene: TRBJ1-2; clone size: NA; D gene: NA; V gene: TRBV4-3; CDR3 protein: CASSRDTSGNYGYTF; CDR3 DNA: TGCGCCAGCAGCAGGGACACTTCAGGGAACTATGGCTACACCTTC
J gene: TRBJ2-5; clone size: few; D gene: NA; V gene: TRBV5-6; CDR3 protein: CASSLWTGETQYF; CDR3 DNA: TGTGCCAGCAGCCTGTGGACGGGAGAGACCCAGTACTTC
J gene: TRBJ1-2; clone size: NA; D gene: NA; V gene: TRBV27; CDR3 protein: CASSPRTSGGYTF; CDR3 DNA: TGTGCCAGCAGTCCAAGGACCAGTGGTGGCTACACCTTC
J gene: TRBJ2-1; clone size: NA; D gene: NA; V gene: TRBV28; CDR3 protein: CASAVVFSYNEQFF; CDR3 DNA: TGTGCCAGCGCCGTGGTGTTCTCCTACAATGAGCAGTTCTTC
J gene: TRBJ1-2; clone size: once; D gene: NA; V gene: TRBV27; CDR3 protein: CASSRGGRFFYGYTF; CDR3 DNA: TGTGCCAGCAGTCGGGGGGGGCGATTTTTCTATGGCTACACCTTC
J gene: TRBJ2-3; clone size: NA; D gene: TRBD2; V gene: TRBV5-6; CDR3 protein: CASSLEVTSGRATTDTQYF; CDR3 DNA: TGTGCCAGCAGCTTGGAGGTGACTAGCGGGAGGGCCACAACAGATACGCAGTATTTT
J gene: TRBJ1-1; clone size: NA; D gene: NA; V gene: TRBV5-1; CDR3 protein: CASRVGDTEAFF; CDR3 DNA: TGCGCCAGCAGGGTGGGGGACACTGAAGCTTTCTTT
J gene: TRBJ1-1; clone size: NA; D gene: NA; V gene: TRBV11-2; CDR3 protein: CASSLGGKTEAFF; CDR3 DNA: TGTGCCAGCAGCTTAGGTGGAAAGACTGAAGCTTTCTTT
J gene: TRBJ1-5; clone size: NA; D gene: NA; V gene: TRBV30; CDR3 protein: CAWSNSYNQPQHF; CDR3 DNA: TGTGCCTGGAGTAATTCCTATAATCAGCCCCAGCATTTT
J gene: TRBJ2-1; clone size: NA; D gene: TRBD2; V gene: TRBV5-6; CDR3 protein: CASSFGTKNEQFF; CDR3 DNA: TGTGCCAGCAGCTTTGGGACTAAGAATGAGCAGTTCTTC